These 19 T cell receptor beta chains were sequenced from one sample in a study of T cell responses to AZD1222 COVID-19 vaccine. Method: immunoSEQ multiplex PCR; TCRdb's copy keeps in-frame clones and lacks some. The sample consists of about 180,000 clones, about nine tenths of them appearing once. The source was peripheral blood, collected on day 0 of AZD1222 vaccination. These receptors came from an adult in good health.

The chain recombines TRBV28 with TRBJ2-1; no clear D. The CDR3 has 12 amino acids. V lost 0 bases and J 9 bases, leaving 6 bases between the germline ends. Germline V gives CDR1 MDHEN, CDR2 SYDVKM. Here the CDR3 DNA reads TGTGCCAGCAGTTTATGGGCCGGTGAGCAGTTCTTC. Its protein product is CASSLWAGEQFF.

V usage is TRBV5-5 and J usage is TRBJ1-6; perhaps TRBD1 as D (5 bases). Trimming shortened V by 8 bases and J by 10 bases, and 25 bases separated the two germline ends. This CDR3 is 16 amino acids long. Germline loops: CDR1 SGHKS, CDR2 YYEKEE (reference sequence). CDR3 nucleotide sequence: TGTGCCAGTCTCCCCGCCGGGACTGGGAGCCCGTCACCCCTCCACTTT. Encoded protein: CASLPAGTGSPSPLHF.

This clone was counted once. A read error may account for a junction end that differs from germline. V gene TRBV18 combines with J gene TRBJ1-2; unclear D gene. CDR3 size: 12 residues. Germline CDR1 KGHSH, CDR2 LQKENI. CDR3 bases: TGTGCCAGCTCACCCTCGGGAGGACGAGAGAGCTTC. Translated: CASSPSGGRESF.

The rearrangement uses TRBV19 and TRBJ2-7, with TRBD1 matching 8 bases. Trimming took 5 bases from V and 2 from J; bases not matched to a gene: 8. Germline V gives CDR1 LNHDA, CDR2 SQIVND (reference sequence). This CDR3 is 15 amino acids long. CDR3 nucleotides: TGTGCCAGTAGTTTCACAGGGGGACCCCCCTACGAGCAGTACTTC. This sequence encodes CASSFTGGPPYEQYF.

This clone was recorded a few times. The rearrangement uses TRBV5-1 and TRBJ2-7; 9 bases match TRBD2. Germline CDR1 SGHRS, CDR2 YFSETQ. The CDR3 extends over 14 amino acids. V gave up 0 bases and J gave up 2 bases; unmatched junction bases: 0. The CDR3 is CASSLVAGAYEQYF. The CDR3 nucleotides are TGCGCCAGCAGCTTGGTAGCGGGGGCCTACGAGCAGTACTTC.

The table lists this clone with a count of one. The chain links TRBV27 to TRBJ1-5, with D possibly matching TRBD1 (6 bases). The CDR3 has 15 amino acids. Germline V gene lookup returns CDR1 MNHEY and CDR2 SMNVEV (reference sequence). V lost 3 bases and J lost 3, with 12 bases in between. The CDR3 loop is CASSFGTGNNQPQHF. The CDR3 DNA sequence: TGTGCCAGCAGTTTTGGTACAGGGAACAATCAGCCCCAGCATTTT.

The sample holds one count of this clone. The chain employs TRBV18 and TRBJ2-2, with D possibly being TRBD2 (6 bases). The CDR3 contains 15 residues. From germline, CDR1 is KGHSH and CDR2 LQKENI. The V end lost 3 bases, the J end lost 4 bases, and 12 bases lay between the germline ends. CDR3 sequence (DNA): TGTGCCAGCTCACCGGAGGGATTGGGCACCGGGGAGCTGTTTTTT. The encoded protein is CASSPEGLGTGELFF.

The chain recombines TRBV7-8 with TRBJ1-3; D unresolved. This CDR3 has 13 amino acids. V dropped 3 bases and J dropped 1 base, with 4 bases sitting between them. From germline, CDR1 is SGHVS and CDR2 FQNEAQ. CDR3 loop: CASSFTSGNTIYF. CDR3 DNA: TGTGCCAGCAGCTTCACGTCTGGAAACACCATATATTTT.

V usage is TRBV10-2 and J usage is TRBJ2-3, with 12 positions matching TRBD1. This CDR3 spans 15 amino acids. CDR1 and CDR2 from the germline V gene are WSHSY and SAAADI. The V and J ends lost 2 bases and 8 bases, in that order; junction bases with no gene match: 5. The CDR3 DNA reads TGCGCCAGCAGTGAGCCGGGACAGGGGGCGGGTACGCAGTATTTT. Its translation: CASSEPGQGAGTQYF.

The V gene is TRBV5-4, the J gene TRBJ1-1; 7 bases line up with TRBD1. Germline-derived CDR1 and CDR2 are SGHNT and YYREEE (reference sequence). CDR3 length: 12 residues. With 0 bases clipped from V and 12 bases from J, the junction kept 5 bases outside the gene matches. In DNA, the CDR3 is TGTGCCAGCAGCTTGGCACAGGGGATGTCTTTCTTT. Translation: CASSLAQGMSFF.

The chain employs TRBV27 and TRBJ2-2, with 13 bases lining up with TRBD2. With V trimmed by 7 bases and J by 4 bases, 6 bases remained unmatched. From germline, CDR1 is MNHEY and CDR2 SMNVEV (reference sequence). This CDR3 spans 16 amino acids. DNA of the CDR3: TGTGCCAGCACCCGGGGACTAGCGGGGATCACCGGGGAGCTGTTTTTT. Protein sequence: CASTRGLAGITGELFF.

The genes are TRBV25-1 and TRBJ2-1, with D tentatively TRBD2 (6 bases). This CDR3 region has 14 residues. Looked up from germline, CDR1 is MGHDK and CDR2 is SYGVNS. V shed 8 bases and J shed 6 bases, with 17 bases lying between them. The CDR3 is CASGGGASINEQFF. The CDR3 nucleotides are TGTGCCAGCGGCGGCGGGGCTAGCATCAATGAGCAGTTCTTC.

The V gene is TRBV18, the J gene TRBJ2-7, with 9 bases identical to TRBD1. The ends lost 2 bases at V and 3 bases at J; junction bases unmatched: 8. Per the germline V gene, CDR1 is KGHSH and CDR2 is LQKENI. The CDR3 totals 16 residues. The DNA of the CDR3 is TGTGCCAGCTCACCAAGACAGGGGGACAAGTTCTACGAGCAGTACTTC. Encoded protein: CASSPRQGDKFYEQYF.

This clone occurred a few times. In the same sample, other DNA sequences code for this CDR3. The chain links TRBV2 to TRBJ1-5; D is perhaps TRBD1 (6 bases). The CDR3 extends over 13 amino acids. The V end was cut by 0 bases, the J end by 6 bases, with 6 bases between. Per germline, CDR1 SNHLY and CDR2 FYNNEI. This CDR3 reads CASSEAGGQPQHF. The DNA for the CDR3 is TGTGCCAGCAGTGAAGCAGGGGGTCAGCCCCAGCATTTT.

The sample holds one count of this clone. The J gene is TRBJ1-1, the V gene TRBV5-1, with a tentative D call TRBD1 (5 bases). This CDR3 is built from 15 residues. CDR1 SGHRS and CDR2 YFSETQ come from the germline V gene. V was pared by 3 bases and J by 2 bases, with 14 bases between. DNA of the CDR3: TGCGCCAGCAGCTCCCCCGGGACGGGCAACACTGAAGCTTTCTTT. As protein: CASSSPGTGNTEAFF.

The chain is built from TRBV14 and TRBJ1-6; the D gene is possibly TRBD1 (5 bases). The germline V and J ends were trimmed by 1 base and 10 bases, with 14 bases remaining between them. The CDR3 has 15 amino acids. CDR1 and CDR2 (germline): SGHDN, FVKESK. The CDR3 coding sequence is TGTGCCAGCAGCCAAGGGCGGGGGAATAGCTCACCCCTCCACTTT. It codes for CASSQGRGNSSPLHF.

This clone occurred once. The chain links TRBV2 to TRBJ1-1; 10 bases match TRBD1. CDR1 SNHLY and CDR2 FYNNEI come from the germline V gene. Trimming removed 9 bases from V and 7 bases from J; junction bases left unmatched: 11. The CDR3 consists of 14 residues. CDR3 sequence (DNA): TGTGCCAGTACCGAGGACAGGGGGTCTATTGAAGCTTTCTTT. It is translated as CASTEDRGSIEAFF.

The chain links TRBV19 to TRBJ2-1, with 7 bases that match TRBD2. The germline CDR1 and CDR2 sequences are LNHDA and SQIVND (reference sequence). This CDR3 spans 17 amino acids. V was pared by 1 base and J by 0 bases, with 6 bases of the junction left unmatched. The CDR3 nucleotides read TGTGCCAGTAGTATAGTAGGGGCTAGCGGCTCCTACAATGAGCAGTTCTTC. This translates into CASSIVGASGSYNEQFF.

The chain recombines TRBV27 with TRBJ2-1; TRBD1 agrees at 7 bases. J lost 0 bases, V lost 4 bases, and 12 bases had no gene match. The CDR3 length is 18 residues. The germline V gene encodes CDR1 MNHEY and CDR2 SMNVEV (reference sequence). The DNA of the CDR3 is TGTGCCAGCAGTTCAAGGGGGCACTCCCCCCGCTCCTACAATGAGCAGTTCTTC. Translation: CASSSRGHSPRSYNEQFF.